This T cell receptor beta chain came from a study of shared clonotypes between healthy human individuals. TCRdb's copy holds only in-frame clones and misses some; the assay was immunoSEQ multiplex PCR. The sample has under 200,000 clones; approximately 92% are singletons. Every donor, a Caucasian adult, lived in Nashville, Tennessee. Both subsets, CD45RA+ naive and CD45RA-negative memory, were split from the CD4+ cells. The study's findings and limits: Genetic and exposure-history diversity was limited by the small donor number.

With regard to this clone: Its matching antigen is unknown.

The source of this sequence is a woman younger than 45 in good health. Sequencing was performed on naive CD4+ T cells sorted from blood. Subset reported: CD45RA+ positively selected.

CDR3 DNA sequence: TGTGCCAGCAGCTTTCCAGGACAAGAGACCCAGTACTTC. Its translation is CASSFPGQETQYF. The chain uses TRBV11-2 and TRBJ2-5; D is uncertain. CDR1 and CDR2 (germline): SGHAT, FQNNGV. Trimming stripped 3 bases from V and 2 bases from J, with 7 bases between. This CDR3 is built from 13 residues.